This record covers a single TCR beta chain. The data stem from a study of cytomegalovirus exposure and HLA in healthy donors. PCR employed 60 Vbeta and 13 Jbeta primers. The repertoire was sequenced with immunoSEQ multiplex PCR; TCRdb's copy has only in-frame clones and lacks some. The sample carries roughly 200,000 clones, around 80% recorded once. The length of the CDR3 is 15 residues. The V gene end was trimmed by 3 bases and the J gene end by 1 base; junction bases not matched to a gene: 5. Germline values: CDR1 SGHRS, CDR2 YFSETQ. This chain joins TRBV5-1 and TRBJ1-1; 8 bases agree with TRBD1. Sequences were obtained from PBMCs. The receptor was isolated from a middle-aged woman in good health and CMV-seronegative. The CDR3 DNA reads as TGCGCCAGCAGCTCGACCGGGACAGGGAACACTGAAGCTTTCTTT. It yields the protein CASSSTGTGNTEAFF.